The count of the clone carrying this TCR beta chain is one. All donors qualified as healthy HIV-negative adults and had experienced no recent acute infections or vaccinations. These data are taken from a study of shared clonotypes between healthy human individuals. CDR1 and CDR2 (germline): MGHRA, YSYEKL. The CDR3 extends over 19 amino acids. Unmatched junction bases numbered 15, after V lost 2 bases and J lost 4 bases. TCRdb's table, derived via immunoSEQ multiplex PCR, lists solely in-frame clones and lacks some. The top ten hold 0.3% to 0.4% of the sample, which has a few million clones, over 85% seen once.

The specimen was naive CD4+ T cells from PBMCs. Described subset: CD45RA+ positively selected. The rearrangement links TRBV4-1 to TRBJ2-3, with TRBD2 matching over 10 bases. This TCR came from a man aged 18 to 35 in good health. Some clones in this sample may be carry-over from other donors' samples. The CDR3 loop is CASSQHWGGSSGSSDTQYF. The CDR3 DNA sequence: TGCGCCAGCAGCCAACATTGGGGCGGATCTAGCGGGAGTTCAGATACGCAGTATTTT.